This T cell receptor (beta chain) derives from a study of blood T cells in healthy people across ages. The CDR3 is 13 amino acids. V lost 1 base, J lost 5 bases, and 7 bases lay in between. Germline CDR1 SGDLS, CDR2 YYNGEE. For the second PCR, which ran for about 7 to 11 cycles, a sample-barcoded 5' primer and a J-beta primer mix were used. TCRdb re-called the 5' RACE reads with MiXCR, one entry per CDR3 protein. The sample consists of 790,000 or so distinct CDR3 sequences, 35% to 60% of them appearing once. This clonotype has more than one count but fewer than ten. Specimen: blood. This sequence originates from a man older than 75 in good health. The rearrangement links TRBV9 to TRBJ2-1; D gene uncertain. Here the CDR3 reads CASSVSTHNEQFF. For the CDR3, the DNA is TGTGCCAGCAGCGTATCGACACACAATGAGCAGTTCTTC.